This T cell receptor (beta chain) is drawn from a study of blood T cells in healthy people across ages. Background on the study: The capture of about one barcoded beta molecule per two T cells was achieved by template switching.

Using a J-beta primer mix together with a sample-barcoded 5' primer, a second PCR was run for roughly 7 to 12 cycles. TCRdb called the 5' RACE reads again in MiXCR, with one record for every CDR3 protein. In the table there are around 800,000 distinct CDR3 sequences, around two thirds of which are singletons. Points from the study as a whole: Diversity estimated from one million T cells was considered an underestimate. Greater diversity and more naive CD4+ cells were seen in long-lived donors than in aged donors. Samples with more naive T cells showed higher observed beta diversity.

To note about this clonotype: As yet, its antigen is unknown.

Trimming took 5 bases from V and 4 from J, leaving 8 bases between them. Germline V gene data show CDR1 as SQVTM and CDR2 as ANQGSEA. The CDR3 loop spans 11 amino acids. The chain employs TRBV29-1 and TRBJ1-2; D is perhaps TRBD1 (5 bases). Sequenced sample: blood. This TCR was recovered from a man aged 25-40 years in good health. In nucleotides, the CDR3 is TGCAGCGTTCGGGACGGCTATGGCTACACCTTC. Its protein product is CSVRDGYGYTF.